These T cell receptor beta chains were read from a single sample in a study of T-cell reconstitution after alpha-beta-depleted transplantation in children. Via MiXCR, TCRdb re-called the PCR reads, giving one row per CDR3 protein. The sample has roughly 120,000 distinct CDR3 sequences, roughly 23% seen once; the top ten hold about 10%. This specimen consisted of PBMCs, mostly from graft donor cells, obtained 180 days after TCRalphabeta/CD19-depleted stem cell transplant. These receptors came from a male patient between 2 and 15 years old who had a stem cell transplant for chronic granulomatous disease, so the T cells may come from the graft donor. CDR3s include the opening cysteine and the closing phenylalanine or tryptophan. D genes are given only for firm matches. The size field is filled for only some rows; it gives once, few, many or a size class.

TRBJ2-5	TRBV11-2	-	many	CASSRIPGKETQYF	TGTGCCAGCAGCCGAATCCCAGGGAAAGAGACCCAGTACTTC
TRBJ2-2	TRBV5-5	-	few	CASSFQRVGTGELFF	TGTGCCAGCAGCTTCCAGCGGGTGGGCACCGGGGAGCTGTTTTTT
TRBJ2-3	TRBV5-5	-	many	CASSPRPSADTQYF	TGTGCCAGCAGCCCCCGCCCCTCCGCAGATACGCAGTATTTT
TRBJ2-7	TRBV25-1	-	many	CASSDPPGSEIDEQYF	TGTGCCAGCAGTGATCCCCCGGGTAGCGAGATTGACGAGCAGTACTTC
TRBJ2-6	TRBV7-2	-	-	CASSLVRNSGANVLTF	TGTGCCAGCAGCTTAGTGAGGAACTCTGGGGCCAACGTCCTGACTTTC
TRBJ2-1	TRBV20-1	TRBD2	many	CSARIGTSGYNEQFF	TGCAGTGCTAGAATCGGGACTAGCGGCTACAATGAGCAGTTCTTC
TRBJ2-1	TRBV9	-	-	CASSVQGVGSYNEQFF	TGTGCCAGCAGCGTACAAGGGGTAGGTTCCTACAATGAGCAGTTCTTC
TRBJ2-3	TRBV7-8	-	few	CASSLDGLHTDTQYF	TGTGCCAGCAGCTTAGATGGTTTGCACACAGATACGCAGTATTTT
TRBJ1-1	TRBV10-3	-	many	CAISERAEGREAFF	TGTGCCATCAGTGAACGGGCAGAAGGACGTGAAGCTTTCTTT
TRBJ2-7	TRBV20-1	TRBD2	few	CSARDPFGSGRGYEQYF	TGCAGTGCTAGAGATCCGTTCGGGAGCGGGAGGGGCTACGAGCAGTACTTC
TRBJ2-1	TRBV5-1	TRBD2	-	CASSWGTSGIEQFF	TGCGCCAGCAGCTGGGGGACTAGCGGGATTGAGCAGTTCTTC
TRBJ2-7	TRBV29-1	-	many	CSGQEDKTPYEQYF	TGCAGCGGACAGGAAGACAAAACTCCCTACGAGCAGTACTTC
TRBJ2-7	TRBV6-5	-	-	CASSYGSYYEQYF	TGTGCCAGCAGTTACGGGAGTTACTACGAGCAGTACTTC
TRBJ2-7	TRBV3-1	-	many	CASSHRRVFSYEQYF	TGTGCCAGCAGCCACCGCAGGGTTTTCTCCTACGAGCAGTACTTC
TRBJ2-1	TRBV7-6	TRBD2	once	CASSLAGSGGSEQFF	TGTGCCAGCAGCTTGGCGGGTAGCGGGGGTAGTGAGCAGTTCTTC
TRBJ2-7	TRBV6-5	TRBD2	many	CASSYSLAVYEQYF	TGTGCCAGCAGTTACAGTCTAGCGGTCTACGAGCAGTACTTC
TRBJ2-7	TRBV12-3/TRBV12-4	TRBD2	many	CASSLVGGHFRYEQYF	TGTGCCAGCAGTTTAGTGGGAGGGCATTTCCGCTACGAGCAGTACTTC
TRBJ1-2	TRBV29-1	-	many	CSVGRDPGTANYGYTF	TGCAGCGTTGGCCGGGACCCTGGCACAGCTAACTATGGCTACACCTTC
TRBJ2-3	TRBV7-2	-	-	CASSLTLPTDTQYF	TGTGCCAGCAGCTTAACACTCCCCACAGATACGCAGTATTTT
TRBJ2-1	TRBV5-1	TRBD2	-	CASSPTSGTYNEQFF	TGCGCCAGCAGCCCGACTAGCGGAACCTACAATGAGCAGTTCTTC
TRBJ1-1	TRBV20-1	TRBD1	-	CSARARGRELLVNTEAFF	TGCAGTGCTAGAGCCAGGGGGCGAGAGTTGTTAGTGAACACTGAAGCTTTCTTT
TRBJ2-7	TRBV12-3/TRBV12-4	-	-	CASSPAIIGQFYEQYF	TGTGCCAGCAGCCCTGCGATAATTGGACAGTTCTACGAGCAGTACTTC
TRBJ2-2	TRBV12-3/TRBV12-4	-	many	CASSLALGSWAGELFF	TGTGCCAGCAGTTTAGCGCTTGGCAGTTGGGCCGGGGAGCTGTTTTTT
TRBJ2-3	TRBV27	-	many	CASSLSEGDTQYF	TGTGCCAGCAGTTTATCAGAGGGGGATACGCAGTATTTT
TRBJ2-1	TRBV12-3/TRBV12-4	TRBD2	few	CASSLGLAGYHNEQFF	TGTGCCAGCAGTCTGGGACTAGCGGGCTATCACAATGAGCAGTTCTTC
TRBJ2-3	TRBV12-3/TRBV12-4	-	few	CASSPRQPDTQYF	TGTGCCAGCAGTCCCCGTCAGCCGGATACGCAGTATTTT
TRBJ2-1	TRBV5-1	-	-	CASSTSYNEQFF	TGCGCCAGCAGTACCAGTTACAATGAGCAGTTCTTC
TRBJ2-1	TRBV5-1	-	few	CASSRWTSSYNEQFF	TGCGCCAGCAGCCGTTGGACCAGCTCCTACAATGAGCAGTTCTTC
TRBJ2-1	TRBV25-1	-	few	CASRIGHSSYNEQFF	TGTGCCAGCAGAATTGGACACTCCTCCTACAATGAGCAGTTCTTC
TRBJ2-7	TRBV12-3/TRBV12-4	TRBD1	many	CASSPRPGDSTYEQYF	TGTGCCAGCAGTCCTCGTCCCGGGGACAGTACCTACGAGCAGTACTTC
TRBJ2-7	TRBV6-2/TRBV6-3	-	few	CASSYFGSNEQYF	TGTGCCAGCAGTTACTTTGGGAGCAACGAGCAGTACTTC
TRBJ2-1	TRBV12-3/TRBV12-4	-	few	CASSLYGESPYNEQFF	TGTGCCAGCAGTTTATATGGGGAGTCTCCCTACAATGAGCAGTTCTTC
TRBJ1-2	TRBV7-8	TRBD1	-	CASHGTGGDWNYGYTF	TGTGCCAGCCACGGGACAGGGGGCGACTGGAACTATGGCTACACCTTC
TRBJ2-7	TRBV20-1	TRBD2	many	CSARRPTSDTYEQYF	TGCAGTGCTAGACGCCCAACTAGCGACACCTACGAGCAGTACTTC
TRBJ2-3	TRBV4-3	TRBD2	many	CASSPLLAESTDTQYF	TGCGCCAGCAGCCCCTTACTAGCGGAGAGCACAGATACGCAGTATTTT